The entry below describes one T cell receptor beta chain. The data belong to a study of blood T cell repertoires in COVID-19. The CDR3 is 12 residues long. Germline CDR1 LNHDA, CDR2 SQIVND (reference sequence). V dropped 2 bases and J dropped 9; count of bases not matched to a gene: 3. The data were produced by immunoSEQ multiplex PCR, yet TCRdb's version contains in-frame clones alone and is incomplete. The sample lists 80,000 to 90,000 clones, 75% to 90% seen once, with about 1.2% in the top ten. The source is a man of 80 years or more with active or convalescent COVID-19. This chain uses TRBV19 with TRBJ2-7; TRBD2 matches 8 bases. Specimen: peripheral blood. The CDR3 protein is CASSIQAGVQYF. The CDR3 DNA reads TGTGCCAGTAGTATACAAGCGGGAGTGCAGTACTTC.